The source of this T cell receptor beta chain is a study of blood T cell repertoires in COVID-19. Study context: COVID-19 samples, acute and convalescent, were from the United States, Italy and Spain. The analysed material was cDNA or gDNA that came from T cells, B-cell-depleted T cells, or PBMCs.

Trimming removed 1 base from V and 5 bases from J, with 12 bases in between. The CDR3 is 14 amino acids. Per the germline V gene, CDR1 is LGHDT and CDR2 is YNNKEL (reference sequence). Enrolment of Seattle patients took place during active infection, and they were followed longitudinally. Per the original methods: Reference gene primer amplification gave estimated nucleated cell counts. This table comes from immunoSEQ multiplex PCR, and its TCRdb copy is limited to in-frame clones, with some not included. From that table come the V and J calls and clone size; the DNA was used to work out D and trimming. The sample consists of 150,000 or so clones, approximately 95% of them appearing once.

The rearrangement links TRBV3-1 (or the pseudogene TRBV3-2) to TRBJ2-7; D unresolved. This clonotype was sampled from a woman aged 55-75 years with COVID-19, enrolled during active disease. The sample taken for sequencing was peripheral blood. The CDR3: CASSQGLGNHEQYF. The CDR3 coding sequence is TGTGCCAGCAGCCAAGGCCTAGGCAACCACGAGCAGTACTTC.